This TCR beta chain was captured in a study of T-cell reconstitution after alpha-beta-depleted transplantation in children. In its sample, this clonotype was seen a few times. The CDR3 runs 14 residues. CDR1 and CDR2 from the germline V gene are MNHEY and SVGEGT. The V segment lost 2 bases and the J segment 3 bases; nucleotides outside the gene matches: 4. Library preparation (for TCRbeta) was performed with unique molecular identifiers. Each CDR3 protein is one row after TCRdb ran MiXCR on the PCR reads. The table includes around 380,000 distinct CDR3 sequences, roughly 11% detected once. This rearrangement joins TRBV6-2 or TRBV6-3 to TRBJ2-7; 7 nucleotides line up with TRBD1. This TCR was recovered from a human donor who donated a stem cell graft to a child with acute myeloid leukemia. The sample was PBMCs from the stem cell graft donor, taken from the stem cell graft. CDR3 DNA: TGTGCCAGCAGTTACGGGACAGCCGACTACGAGCAGTACTTC. This encodes CASSYGTADYEQYF.